This TCR beta chain was identified in a study of blood T cells in healthy people across ages. Notes on the study in general: Higher naive T cell percentage went strongly together with higher TCR beta diversity.

Through a sample-barcoded 5' primer and a J-beta primer mix, a second PCR was run for 7 to 11 cycles. Every sample gave at least 2.5 million paired-end reads containing CDR3. Each CDR3 protein is one row after TCRdb ran MiXCR on the 5' RACE reads. The table lists 1,800,000 or so distinct CDR3 sequences, about two fifths of them singletons. Drawn from each donor were around 10 milliliters of peripheral blood. No fewer than 5 micrograms of total RNA were isolated from every sample. Concerning this clonotype itself: Its antigen remains unidentified.

V lost 1 base, J lost 3 bases, and 10 bases stayed unmatched. CDR3 size: 17 residues. Germline lookup yields CDR1 LGHNA and CDR2 YSLEER. This clonotype originated in a human donor in good health. The chain combines TRBV4-3 with TRBJ2-3, with 7 bases fitting TRBD2. The sequenced sample consisted of blood. Here the CDR3 reads CASSQGLTSVWTDTQYF. DNA for the CDR3: TGCGCCAGCAGCCAAGGTCTAACTAGCGTCTGGACAGATACGCAGTATTTT.